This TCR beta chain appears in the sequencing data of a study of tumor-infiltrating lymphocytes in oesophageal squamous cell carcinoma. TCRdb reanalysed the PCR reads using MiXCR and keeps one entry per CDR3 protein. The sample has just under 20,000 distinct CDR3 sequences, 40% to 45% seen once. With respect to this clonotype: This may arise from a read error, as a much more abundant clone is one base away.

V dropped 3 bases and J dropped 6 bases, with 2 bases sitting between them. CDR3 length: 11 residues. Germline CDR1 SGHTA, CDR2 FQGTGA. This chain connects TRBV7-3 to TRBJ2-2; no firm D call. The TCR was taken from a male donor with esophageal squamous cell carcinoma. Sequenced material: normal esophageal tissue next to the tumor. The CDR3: CASSLSGELFF. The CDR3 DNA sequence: TGTGCCAGCAGCTTGTCCGGGGAGCTGTTTTTT.